This entry lists 11 T cell receptor beta chains sequenced from one sample in a study of sequential checkpoint blockade in melanoma. Stated treatment: randomized to nivolumab then ipilimumab (arm A) or the reverse (arm B). Measured with immunoSEQ multiplex PCR; TCRdb has only the in-frame clones, and not every one. The sample yields some 5,100 clones, roughly 76% seen once. The sample here was CD8+ T cells sorted from blood (inferred from file names), taken from a patient given nivolumab and ipilimumab in sequence. These receptors were obtained from a human patient with melanoma. Some clones in this sample may be carry-over from other donors' samples.

This clone was detected only a few times. It is likely a read error: a sequence one base away is far more abundant. The chain links TRBV30 to TRBJ2-7; D call uncertain. The V gene's germline CDR1 is GTSNPN and CDR2 SVGIG (reference sequence). The CDR3 consists of 14 residues. CDR3: CAWIFRRLVYDQYF. In nucleotides, the CDR3 is TGTGCCTGGATTTTCCGGCGACTGGTCTACGACCAGTACTTC.

The chain has TRBV10-1 and TRBJ1-4, with D perhaps matching TRBD1 (5 bases). CDR1 is WNHNN, CDR2 SYGVQD, per germline (reference sequence). The CDR3 consists of 15 residues. The germline V and J ends were trimmed by 3 bases and 5 bases, with 13 bases remaining between them. The CDR3 coding sequence is TGCGCCAGCAGTGACCCCGGGGGGGGGAATGAAAAACTGTTTTTT. Encoded protein: CASSDPGGGNEKLFF.

The chain's CDR3 is CASSPGPAGTYEQYF. The CDR3 DNA reads TGCGCCAGCAGTCCAGGTCCAGCGGGAACCTACGAGCAGTACTTC. This rearrangement joins TRBV5-1 to TRBJ2-7; TRBD2 matches at 7 bases. Unmatched junction bases numbered 10, after V lost 5 bases and J lost 2 bases. The CDR3 covers 15 residues. Germline V lookup: CDR1 SGHRS, CDR2 YFSETQ.

The chain combines TRBV4-3 with TRBJ1-4; D is perhaps TRBD1 (5 bases). The germline gives CDR1 LGHNA, CDR2 YSLEER. The CDR3 length is 17 residues. Trimming took 0 bases from V and 3 from J, leaving 14 bases between them. The CDR3 reads CASSQEYGDRANEKLFF. DNA for the CDR3: TGCGCCAGCAGCCAAGAGTACGGCGACAGAGCTAATGAAAAACTGTTTTTT.

This clone was observed once. The chain recombines TRBV5-6 with TRBJ1-6; D might be TRBD1 (5 bases). The germline V gene encodes CDR1 SGHDT and CDR2 YYEEEE. V was pared by 3 bases and J by 7 bases, with 5 bases between. This CDR3 region has 12 residues. The CDR3 coding sequence is TGTGCCAGCAGCTCAGGGAATTCACCCCTCCACTTT. Its translation is CASSSGNSPLHF.

The chain couples TRBV7-9 to TRBJ1-3, with 9 bases identical to TRBD1. The CDR3 contains 17 residues. V trimming: 3 bases; J trimming: 4 bases; junction bases outside the gene matches: 10. From germline, CDR1 is SEHNR and CDR2 FQNEAQ (reference sequence). The CDR3 coding sequence is TGTGCCAGCAGCTTCCGGGACAGGGTTTCCCTCGGAAACACCATATATTTT. This gives the protein CASSFRDRVSLGNTIYF. Combining the CDR3 with reference TRBV7-9 and TRBJ1-3 gives the whole variable domain DTGVSQNPRHKITKRGQNVTFRCDPISEHNRLYWYRQTLGQGPEFLTYFQNEAQLEKSRLLSDRFSAERPKGSFSTLEIQRTEQGDSAMYLCASSFRDRVSLGNTIYFGEGSWLTVV.

The chain uses TRBV4-3 and TRBJ1-6; TRBD1 agrees at 7 bases. V dropped 6 bases and J dropped 6; count of bases not matched to a gene: 5. Germline V gene lookup returns CDR1 LGHNA and CDR2 YSLEER. The CDR3 runs 14 residues. The CDR3 DNA reads as TGCGCCAGCAGACACGGACAGGTTAATTCACCCCTCCACTTT. It is translated as CASRHGQVNSPLHF.

The chain links TRBV28 to TRBJ2-5, with D possibly matching TRBD1 (6 bases). The CDR3 has 15 amino acids. The V gene lost 1 base and the J gene lost 0 bases, with 9 bases spanning the gap. Germline V lookup: CDR1 MDHEN, CDR2 SYDVKM. CDR3 nucleotides: TGTGCCAGCAGTTTATTCGACAGGTACCAAGAGACCCAGTACTTC. As protein: CASSLFDRYQETQYF.

For this clone: Germline is not matched at one junction end, which may reflect a read error. The rearrangement joins TRBV7-9 to TRBJ2-2; 9 bases fit TRBD1. The germline CDR1 and CDR2 sequences are SEHNR and FQNEAQ (reference sequence). CDR3 length: 17 residues. CDR3 sequence reads: CASSQDHRGLSTGELFF. CDR3 DNA: TGCGCCAGCAGCCAAGATCACAGGGGGCTTTCCACCGGGGAGCTGTTTTTT.

The chain employs TRBV28 and TRBJ2-3; unclear D gene. This CDR3 region has 12 residues. Germline lookup yields CDR1 MDHEN and CDR2 SYDVKM. With 1 base removed from V and 6 bases from J, the gap between germline ends came to 5 bases. CDR3 sequence (DNA): TGTGCCAGCAGTTTATTCTTGGATACGCAGTATTTT. Encoded protein: CASSLFLDTQYF. Using reference TRBV28 and TRBJ2-3 for the parts outside the CDR3, the full variable domain is DVKVTQSSRYLVKRTGEKVFLECVQDMDHENMFWYRQDPGLGLRLIYFSYDVKMKEKGDIPEGYSVSREKKERFSLILESASTNQTSMYLCASSLFLDTQYFGPGTRLTVL.

The gene calls are TRBV18 and TRBJ1-2, with D possibly being TRBD1 (6 bases). Germline assignment: CDR1 KGHSH and CDR2 LQKENI. The CDR3 length is 15 residues. V was shortened by 4 bases and J by 2 bases, with 14 bases between the two germline ends. CDR3 loop: CASSQQGSWNYGYTF. The CDR3 coding sequence is TGTGCCAGCTCACAACAGGGCTCTTGGAACTATGGCTACACCTTC.